This T cell receptor (beta chain) comes out of a study of blood T cells in healthy people across ages. Then a second PCR, running about 7 to 11 cycles, was carried out with a sample-barcoded 5' primer and a J-beta primer mix. TCRdb itself ran the 5' RACE reads through MiXCR, one entry per CDR3 protein. The sample records over a million distinct CDR3 sequences, 40% to 45% being singletons. Study-level results: Roughly linear declines in TCR beta diversity per million T cells occurred with age. Estimates drawn from one million T cells were deemed to understate diversity. Using unsorted PBMCs precluded a conclusive naive versus antigen-experienced comparison.

This clonotype was found a few times. The antigen is not known. The V end was cut by 2 bases, the J end by 4 bases, with 15 bases between. The CDR3 length is 15 residues. Germline V CDR1 and CDR2: MNHEY, SVGAGI. This receptor was identified in a woman in her sixties in good health. The rearrangement joins TRBV6-5 to TRBJ2-7; tentatively, D is TRBD2 (5 bases). The source material was blood. CDR3 sequence reads: CASSYSIPWEYEQYF. The CDR3 DNA reads as TGTGCCAGCAGTTACAGTATCCCCTGGGAGTACGAGCAGTACTTC.